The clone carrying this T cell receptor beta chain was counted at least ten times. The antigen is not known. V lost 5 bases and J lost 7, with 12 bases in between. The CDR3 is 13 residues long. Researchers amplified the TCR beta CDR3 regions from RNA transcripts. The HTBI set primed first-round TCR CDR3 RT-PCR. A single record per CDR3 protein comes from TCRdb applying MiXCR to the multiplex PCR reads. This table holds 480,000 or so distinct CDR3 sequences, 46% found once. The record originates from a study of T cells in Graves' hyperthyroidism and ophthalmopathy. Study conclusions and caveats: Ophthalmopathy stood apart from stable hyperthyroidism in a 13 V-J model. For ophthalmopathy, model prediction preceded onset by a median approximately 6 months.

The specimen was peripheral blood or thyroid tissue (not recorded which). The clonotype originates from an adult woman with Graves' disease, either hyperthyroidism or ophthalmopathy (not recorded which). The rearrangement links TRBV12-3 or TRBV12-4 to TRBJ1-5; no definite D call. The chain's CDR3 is CASSLDGVQPQHF. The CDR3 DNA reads TGTGCCAGCAGTCTGGATGGTGTCCAGCCCCAGCATTTT.